This TCR beta chain was sequenced during a study of blood T cells in healthy people across ages (dated by TCRdb to the mid-2010s). As for the study more broadly: In model experiments, template switching captured about one uniquely barcoded TCR beta cDNA molecule for every two T cells. Age-related changes in TCR beta repertoire diversity were measured in the study by deep sequencing normalized with unique cDNA molecular identifiers. Four age groups were formed from the donors: young (average about 15 years), middle-aged (around 41), aged (about 68) and long-lived (82). To avoid experimental bias, donors of different ages were randomly spread across the sequencing lanes. Using the same blood draw, the study looked at two additional independent replicas of 1 million unique cDNA reads for two donors, one aged 18 to 30 and the other aged 80 or older.

Donors were around 37 systemically healthy Caucasian individuals from Russia aged roughly 6 to 90 years. Each donor gave 9 to 10 milliliters of peripheral blood, collected into EDTA-treated Vacutainer tubes. Ficoll-Paque density-gradient centrifugation was used to isolate PBMCs, with at least 6.5 million obtained per sample. Trizol reagent was used to extract total RNA from the PBMCs, yielding at least 5.5 micrograms per sample. Naive CD45RAhigh/CD27high T cell percentages were measured by flow cytometry on a PBMC aliquot from every donor. The library came from 5' RACE. A second PCR of 7 to 11 cycles was performed with a sample-barcoded 5' primer and a J-beta primer mix. Each TCR beta cDNA molecule received a unique molecular identifier from a template-switch 5' adaptor carrying 12 random nucleotides. At least 3 million CDR3-containing paired-end reads were obtained from each sample. The Mint cDNA synthesis kit, primed by a TRBC-specific oligonucleotide, was used to synthesize first-strand cDNA from all RNA. After uracil-DNA glycosylase treatment, a first 18-cycle PCR used universal primers M1SS and BC2_uni_R on all cDNA. In the source study's methods: Normalization of each sample was performed by random selection of 1 million high-quality reads, each carrying a distinct molecular identifier. Instead of being binned into consensus sequences, reads that shared molecular identifiers were thrown out. MiTCR, run with a Q25 quality threshold and the strictest error-elimination algorithm, handled CDR3 identification, clonotype clustering and error correction. Lower-bound total TCR beta diversity was estimated with a nonparametric unseen species model using Euler transformation. TCRdb passed the public sequencing reads through fastp at Q25 and MiXCR, retaining productive beta sequences. Each CDR3 protein appears once, grouped with its most common genes and DNA. In this record, the V and J calls reflect TCRdb's handling and not the investigators' own analysis. The table for this sample lists fewer than 2,000,000 distinct CDR3 sequences; 35% to 50% of them were counted only once. Of the sample, around 23% falls within the top ten clones.

This clonotype has just a few counts. Its antigen target is currently unknown. Base qualities are not recorded, but no much larger clone differs from it by a single base. Trimming takes 2 bases from V and 13 bases from J, and the germline ends sit 15 bases apart. CDR1 and CDR2, per the germline V gene (reference sequence), are SEHNR and FQNEAQ. From the cysteine up to the phenylalanine, the CDR3 has a length of 13 residues. The entry retains the CDR3 DNA only, 39 bases that are in frame from base 1. Broad study findings and their caveats: Estimates of total diversity from one million sequenced T cells were regarded as lower bounds and underestimates. Since profiling was done on bulk unsorted PBMCs, naive and antigen-experienced compartments could not be conclusively compared. Observed TCR beta diversity per million T cells fell roughly linearly with age, and a significant reduction was already apparent by age approximately 40. There was a strong correlation between observed TCR beta diversity and the percentage of naive T cells measured by flow cytometry. Compared with the aged group, more naive CD4+ T cells, fewer expanded clones and increased TCR diversity were shown by the long-lived group, suggesting age selection. The CMV infection status of donors was not known, potentially confounding age-related changes in expanded clonotypes.

Material for sequencing was blood. This receptor was taken from a human donor in good health. The chain is encoded by TRBV7-9 joined to TRBJ2-1; the D gene cannot be named for sure. The CDR3 corresponds to CASSLMEASHQFF. DNA sequence: TGTGCCAGCAGCTTAATGGAAGCGTCACATCAGTTCTTC. Reference TRBV7-9 and TRBJ2-1 proteins supply the regions before and after the CDR3; the full variable domain is: DTGVSQNPRHKITKRGQNVTFRCDPISEHNRLYWYRQTLGQGPEFLTYFQNEAQLEKSRLLSDRFSAERPKGSFSTLEIQRTEQGDSAMYLCASSLMEASHQFFGPGTRLTVL.